This TCR beta chain was identified in a study of T cells after yellow fever vaccination. The study, taken as a whole, reports: Researchers report a weaker secondary response that nonetheless peaked faster, day 5 versus 15. Repertoires sorted by FACS could include abundant clonotypes that are contaminants from the bulk population.

Concerning this clonotype: Its antigen is as yet unknown.

Generation of TCR cDNA used 5'RACE template switching (which added a universal primer site and UMIs). TCRdb re-analysed the 5' RACE reads in MiXCR, keeping a single row per CDR3 protein. The repertoire has around 590,000 distinct CDR3 sequences, roughly 12% of them found once; the top ten carry just under 15%. Germline CDR1 SQVTM, CDR2 ANQGSEA. After removal of 4 bases from V and 2 bases from J, the junction contained 0 bases not matched to a gene. This CDR3 has 12 amino acids. This TCR came from a man aged 25-45 years who received the YFV17D yellow fever vaccine. The V gene is TRBV29-1, the J gene TRBJ2-7, with 9 bases aligning to TRBD1. The sequencing here drew on PBMCs, taken on the day of the yellow fever booster vaccination. The CDR3 bases are TGCAGCGTTGGGACAGGGGCCTACGAGCAGTACTTC. As protein: CSVGTGAYEQYF.